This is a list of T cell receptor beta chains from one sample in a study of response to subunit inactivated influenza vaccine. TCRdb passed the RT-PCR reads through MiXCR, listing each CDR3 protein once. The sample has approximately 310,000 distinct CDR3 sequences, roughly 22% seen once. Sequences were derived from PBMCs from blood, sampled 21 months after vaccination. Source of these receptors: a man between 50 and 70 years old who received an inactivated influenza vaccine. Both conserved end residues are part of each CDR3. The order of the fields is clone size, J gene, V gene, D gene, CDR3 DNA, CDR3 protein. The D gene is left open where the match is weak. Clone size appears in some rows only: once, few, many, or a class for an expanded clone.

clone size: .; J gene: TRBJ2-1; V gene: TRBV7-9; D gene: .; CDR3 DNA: TGTGCCAGCAGCGATCTCCGCGGGAACTATGAGCAGTTCTTC; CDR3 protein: CASSDLRGNYEQFF
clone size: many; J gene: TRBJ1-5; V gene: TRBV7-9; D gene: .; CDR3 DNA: TGTGCCAGCAGTGAGTTAGGCCAGCCCCAGCATTTT; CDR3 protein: CASSELGQPQHF
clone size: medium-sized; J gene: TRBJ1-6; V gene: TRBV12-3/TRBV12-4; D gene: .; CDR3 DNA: TGTGCCAGCAGTTCGGGCTCCAGCTCCTATAATTCACCCCTCCACTTT; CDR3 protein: CASSSGSSSYNSPLHF
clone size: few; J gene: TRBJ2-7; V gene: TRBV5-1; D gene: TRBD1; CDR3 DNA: TGCTTCCGCCAGGGGGCATGCGAGCAGTACTTC; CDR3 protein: CFRQGACEQYF
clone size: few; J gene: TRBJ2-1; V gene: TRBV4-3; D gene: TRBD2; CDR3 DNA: TGCGCCAGCAGCCAAGTCTTGCGGGAGGTGAATGAGCAGTTCTTC; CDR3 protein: CASSQVLREVNEQFF
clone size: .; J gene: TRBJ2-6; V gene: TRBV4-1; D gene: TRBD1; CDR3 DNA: TGCGCCAGCAGCCAACGGACAGGGGTTGGGGCCAACGTCCTGACTTTC; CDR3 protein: CASSQRTGVGANVLTF
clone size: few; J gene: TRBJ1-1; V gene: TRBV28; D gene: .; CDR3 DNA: TGTGCCAGCAATGGGGGTACTGAAGCTTTCTTT; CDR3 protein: CASNGGTEAFF
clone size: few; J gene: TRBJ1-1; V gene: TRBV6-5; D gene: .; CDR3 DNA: TGTGCCAGCCGTTCTGAGGGGTCGGGGAACACTGAAGCTTTCTTT; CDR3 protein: CASRSEGSGNTEAFF
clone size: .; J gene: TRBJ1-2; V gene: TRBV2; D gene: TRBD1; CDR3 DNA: TGTGCCAGCATTGCAGGGACAGGGATTAACTATGGCTACACCTTC; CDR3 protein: CASIAGTGINYGYTF
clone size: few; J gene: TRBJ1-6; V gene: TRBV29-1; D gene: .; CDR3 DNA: TGCAGCGTTGCGGAGTCCAGAGCGGGAAATTCACCCCTCCACTTT; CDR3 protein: CSVAESRAGNSPLHF
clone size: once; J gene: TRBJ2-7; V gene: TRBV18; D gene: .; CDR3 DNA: TGTGCCAGCTCACCAGGCGGACGGGATGTCAAGCAGTACTTC; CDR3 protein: CASSPGGRDVKQYF
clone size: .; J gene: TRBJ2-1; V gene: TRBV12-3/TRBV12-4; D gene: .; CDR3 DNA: TGTGCCAGCAGTCCCCACGAGGGTTGGGGAAACAATGAGCAGTTCTTC; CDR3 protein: CASSPHEGWGNNEQFF
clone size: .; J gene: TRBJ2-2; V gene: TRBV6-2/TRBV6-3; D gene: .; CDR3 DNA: TGTGCCAGCAGTTACTCGGTGGAAACCGGGGAGCTGTTTTTT; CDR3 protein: CASSYSVETGELFF
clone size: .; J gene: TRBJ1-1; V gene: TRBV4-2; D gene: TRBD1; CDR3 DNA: TGTGCCAGCAGCCAGGGACAGGGGTTGAACACTGAAGCTTTCTTT; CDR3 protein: CASSQGQGLNTEAFF
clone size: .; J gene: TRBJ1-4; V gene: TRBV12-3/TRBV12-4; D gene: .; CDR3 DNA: TGTGCCAGCAGTCGCGGAGCAACTAATGAAAAACTGTTTTTT; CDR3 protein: CASSRGATNEKLFF
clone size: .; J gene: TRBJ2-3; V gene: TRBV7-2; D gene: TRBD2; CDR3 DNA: TGTGCCAGCAGACAGAGCGGGGGGGCATCAGATACGCAGTATTTT; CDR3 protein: CASRQSGGASDTQYF
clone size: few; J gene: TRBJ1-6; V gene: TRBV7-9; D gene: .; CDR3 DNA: TGTGCCAGCAGCTTAGCATTCCAGGCCCTCCACTTT; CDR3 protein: CASSLAFQALHF
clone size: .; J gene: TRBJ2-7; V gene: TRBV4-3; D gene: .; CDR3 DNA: TGCGCCAGCAGCCAAGATTTGCAGGGGTTGTACGAGCAGTACTTC; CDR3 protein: CASSQDLQGLYEQYF
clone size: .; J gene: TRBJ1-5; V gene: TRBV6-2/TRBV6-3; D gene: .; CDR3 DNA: TGTGCCAGCAGTGGGGCTGGTCAGCCCCAGCATTTT; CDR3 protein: CASSGAGQPQHF
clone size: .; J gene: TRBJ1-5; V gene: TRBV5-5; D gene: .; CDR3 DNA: TGTGCCAGCAGCTTTGTTCCGGGGCCCAATCAGCCCCAGCATTTT; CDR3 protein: CASSFVPGPNQPQHF
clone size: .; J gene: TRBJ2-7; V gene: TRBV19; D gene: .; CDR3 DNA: TGTGCCAGTAGTAAGGACGCCGGGGGCTACGAGCAGTACTTC; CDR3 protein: CASSKDAGGYEQYF
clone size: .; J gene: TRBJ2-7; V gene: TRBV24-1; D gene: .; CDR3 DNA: TGTGCCACCTCTGACAGCCCAGGCAGTATCCACGAGCAGTACTTC; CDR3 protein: CATSDSPGSIHEQYF
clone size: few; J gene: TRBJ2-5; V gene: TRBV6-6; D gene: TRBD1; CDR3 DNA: TGTGCCAGCAGTTACTCGACAGGGGTGTCCCAGTACTTC; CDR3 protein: CASSYSTGVSQYF
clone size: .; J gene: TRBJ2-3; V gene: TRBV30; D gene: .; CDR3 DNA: TGTGCCTGGAGTGTAGGTCGTAGCACAGATACGCAGTATTTT; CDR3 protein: CAWSVGRSTDTQYF
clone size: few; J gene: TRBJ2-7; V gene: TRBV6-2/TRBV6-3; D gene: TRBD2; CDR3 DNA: TGTGCCAGCAACTCCCCTCGACTAGCGGGAAACTTC; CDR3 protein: CASNSPRLAGNF
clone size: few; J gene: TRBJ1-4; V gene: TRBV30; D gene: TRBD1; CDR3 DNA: TGTGCCTGGAGGCCACCGGGACAGGGTGATGAAAAACTGTTTTTT; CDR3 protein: CAWRPPGQGDEKLFF
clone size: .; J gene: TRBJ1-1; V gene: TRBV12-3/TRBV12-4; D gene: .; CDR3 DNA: TGTGCCAGCAGTTTGTGGACGGCTATGAACACTGAAGCTTTCTTT; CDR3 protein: CASSLWTAMNTEAFF
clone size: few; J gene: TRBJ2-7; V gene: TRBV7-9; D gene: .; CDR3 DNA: TGTGCCAGCAGCTTAGAGGGGGGAGACTACGAGCAGTACTTC; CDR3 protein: CASSLEGGDYEQYF
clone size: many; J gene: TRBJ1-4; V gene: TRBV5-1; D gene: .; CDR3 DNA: TGCGCCAGCCGAGGAGGTGGAACCTTGGGGGAAAAACTGTTTTTT; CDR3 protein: CASRGGGTLGEKLFF
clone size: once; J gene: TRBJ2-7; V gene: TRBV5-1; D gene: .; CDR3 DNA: TGCGCCAGCAGCAACCAACAGGACTACGAGCAGTACTTC; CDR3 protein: CASSNQQDYEQYF
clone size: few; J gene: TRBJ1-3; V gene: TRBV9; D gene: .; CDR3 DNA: TGTGCCAGCAGCGTCGACTCTGGAAACACCATATATTTT; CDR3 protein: CASSVDSGNTIYF
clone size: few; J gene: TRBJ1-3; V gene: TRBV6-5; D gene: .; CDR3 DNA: TGTGCCAGCAGTTATATGATCGGAAACACCATATATTTT; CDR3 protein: CASSYMIGNTIYF
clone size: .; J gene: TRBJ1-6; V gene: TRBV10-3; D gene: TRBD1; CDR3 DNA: TGTGCCATCACCGGGACAGGGAGTTCACCCCTCCACTTT; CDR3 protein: CAITGTGSSPLHF
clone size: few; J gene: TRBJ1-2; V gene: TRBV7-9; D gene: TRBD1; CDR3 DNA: TGTGCCAGCAGCGTCGGGACAGGGTCCCTTGGCTACACCTTC; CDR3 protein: CASSVGTGSLGYTF
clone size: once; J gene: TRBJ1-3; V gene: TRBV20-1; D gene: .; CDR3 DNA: TGCAGTGCCCTCCCCGACACCCCCTCTGGAAACACCATATATTTT; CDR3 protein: CSALPDTPSGNTIYF
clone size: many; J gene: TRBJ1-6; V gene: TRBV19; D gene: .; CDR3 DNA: TGTGCCAGTAGTATCTTTGGGGGCGCCGATTCACCCCTCCACTTT; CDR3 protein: CASSIFGGADSPLHF
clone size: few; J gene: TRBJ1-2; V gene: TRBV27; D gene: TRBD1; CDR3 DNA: TGTGCCAGCAGTTTAACCCCCCCGACAGGGGCTAACTATGGCTACACCTTC; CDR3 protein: CASSLTPPTGANYGYTF
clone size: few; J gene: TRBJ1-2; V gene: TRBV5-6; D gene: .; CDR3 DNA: TGTGCCAGCAGCTTGCGGGACACCTCTAACTATGGCTACACCTTC; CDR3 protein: CASSLRDTSNYGYTF
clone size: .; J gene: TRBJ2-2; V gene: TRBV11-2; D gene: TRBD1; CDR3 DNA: TGTGCCAGCAGCTACAGGGGTTCGGGGGAGCTGTTTTTT; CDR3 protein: CASSYRGSGELFF
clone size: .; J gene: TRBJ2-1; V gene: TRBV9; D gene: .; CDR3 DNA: TGTGCCAGCAGCGTAGTGGTGGGGGAGCAGTTCTTC; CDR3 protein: CASSVVVGEQFF
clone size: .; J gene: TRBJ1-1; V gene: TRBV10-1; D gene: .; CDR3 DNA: TGCGCCAGCAGTGAGGGACAACAGAACACTGAAGCTTTCTTT; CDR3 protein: CASSEGQQNTEAFF
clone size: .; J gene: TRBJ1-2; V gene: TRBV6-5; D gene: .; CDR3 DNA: TGTGCCAGCAGTTACTCGTCTCACTATGGCTACACCTTC; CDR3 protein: CASSYSSHYGYTF